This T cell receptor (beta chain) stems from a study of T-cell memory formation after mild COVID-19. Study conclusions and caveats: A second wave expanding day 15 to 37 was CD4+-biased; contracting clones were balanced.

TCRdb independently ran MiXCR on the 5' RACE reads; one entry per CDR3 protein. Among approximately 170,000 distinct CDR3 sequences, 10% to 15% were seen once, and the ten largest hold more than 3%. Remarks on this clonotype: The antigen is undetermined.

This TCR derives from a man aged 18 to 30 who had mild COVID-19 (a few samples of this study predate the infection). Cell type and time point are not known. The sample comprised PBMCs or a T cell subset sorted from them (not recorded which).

CDR3 in amino acids: CSANARETQYF. Written as DNA, the CDR3 is TGCAGTGCCAATGCTCGTGAGACCCAGTACTTC. The rearrangement joins TRBV20-1 to TRBJ2-5; D remains unclear. Germline V gene data show CDR1 as DFQATT and CDR2 as SNEGSKA (reference sequence). Trimming took 6 bases from V and 5 from J, leaving 10 bases between them. There are 11 residues in the CDR3.